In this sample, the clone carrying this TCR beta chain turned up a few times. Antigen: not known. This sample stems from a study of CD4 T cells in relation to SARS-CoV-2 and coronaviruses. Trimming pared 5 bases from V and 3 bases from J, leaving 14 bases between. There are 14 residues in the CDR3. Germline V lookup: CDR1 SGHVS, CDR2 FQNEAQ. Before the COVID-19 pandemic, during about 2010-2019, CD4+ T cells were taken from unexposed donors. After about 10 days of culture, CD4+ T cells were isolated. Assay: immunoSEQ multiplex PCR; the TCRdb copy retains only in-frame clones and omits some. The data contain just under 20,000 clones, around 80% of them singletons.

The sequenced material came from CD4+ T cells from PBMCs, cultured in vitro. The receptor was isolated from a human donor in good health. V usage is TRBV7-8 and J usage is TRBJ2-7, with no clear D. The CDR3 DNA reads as TGTGCCAGCAGCAACCGTGGCGGTGGCTACGAGCAGTACTTC. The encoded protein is CASSNRGGGYEQYF. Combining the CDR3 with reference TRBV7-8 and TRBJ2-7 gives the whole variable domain GAGVSQSPRYKVAKRGQDVALRCDPISGHVSLFWYQQALGQGPEFLTYFQNEAQLDKSGLPSDRFFAERPEGSVSTLKIQRTQQEDSAVYLCASSNRGGGYEQYFGPGTRLTVT.